This section outlines one T cell receptor (beta chain) sequence together with its context. These data originate in a study of cytomegalovirus exposure and HLA in healthy donors. This CDR3 is built from 14 residues. Germline CDR1 is MNHEY and CDR2 is SMNVEV (reference sequence). The junction had 4 bases not matched to a gene; V was cut back by 3 bases and J by 8 bases. Primers: 60 Vbeta forward and 13 Jbeta reverse. Profiling relied on immunoSEQ multiplex PCR, and the TCRdb table lists in-frame clones only, not all of them. The repertoire consists of 150,000 or so clones, with roughly 80% occurring once and the leading ten covering over 6%.

The sequence derives from a man aged 25 to 45 in good health and CMV-seropositive. Material: PBMCs. The V gene is TRBV27, the J gene TRBJ2-2; TRBD2 matches 9 bases. CDR3 coding DNA: TGTGCCAGCAGTTTGGCGGGAGGGCCGGGGGAGCTGTTTTTT. The encoded protein is CASSLAGGPGELFF.